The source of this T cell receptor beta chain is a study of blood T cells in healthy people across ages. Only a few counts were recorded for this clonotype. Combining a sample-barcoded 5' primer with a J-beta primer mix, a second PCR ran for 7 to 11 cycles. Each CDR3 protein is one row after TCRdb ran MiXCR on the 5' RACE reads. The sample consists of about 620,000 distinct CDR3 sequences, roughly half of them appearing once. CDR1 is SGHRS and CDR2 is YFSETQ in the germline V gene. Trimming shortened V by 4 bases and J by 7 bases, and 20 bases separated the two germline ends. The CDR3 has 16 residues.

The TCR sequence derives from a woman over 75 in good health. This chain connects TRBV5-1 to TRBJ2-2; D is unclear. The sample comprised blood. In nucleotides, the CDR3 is TGCGCCAGCAGCCCTGGACCTTCCCTAAGTGGCGGGGAGCTGTTTTTT. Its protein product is CASSPGPSLSGGELFF.